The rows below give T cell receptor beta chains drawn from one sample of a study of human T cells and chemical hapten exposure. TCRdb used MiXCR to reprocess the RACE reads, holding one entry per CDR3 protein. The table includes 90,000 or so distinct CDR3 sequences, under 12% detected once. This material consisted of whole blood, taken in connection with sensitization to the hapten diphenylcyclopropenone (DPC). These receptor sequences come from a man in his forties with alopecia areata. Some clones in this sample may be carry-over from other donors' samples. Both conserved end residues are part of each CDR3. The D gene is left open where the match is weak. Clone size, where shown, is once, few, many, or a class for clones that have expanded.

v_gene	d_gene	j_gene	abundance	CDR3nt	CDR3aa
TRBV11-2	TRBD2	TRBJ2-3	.	TGTGCCAGCAACCTAGGGGCCCTAGCGGGAGGGCCAGATACGCAGTATTTT	CASNLGALAGGPDTQYF
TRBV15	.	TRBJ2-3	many	TGTGCCACCAGCAGAGAGGGGCGCGCCCGAGTCACAGATACGCAGTATTTT	CATSREGRARVTDTQYF
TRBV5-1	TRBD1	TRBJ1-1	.	TGCGCCAGCAGCCCTAGGGGGCCAGGGGGGGGTGAAGCTTTCTTT	CASSPRGPGGGEAFF
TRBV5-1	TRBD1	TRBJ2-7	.	TGCGCCAGCAGCCCGGGACAGACCAACTACGAGCAGTACTTC	CASSPGQTNYEQYF
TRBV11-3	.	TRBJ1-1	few	TGTGCCAGCAGCTTAAACAGACTCAACACTGAAGCTTTCTTT	CASSLNRLNTEAFF
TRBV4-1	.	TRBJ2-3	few	TGCGCCAGCAGCCCCCCGTTACAGGCTCGGGATACGCAGTATTTT	CASSPPLQARDTQYF
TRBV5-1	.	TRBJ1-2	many	TGCGCCAGCAGCTTGTTGACCACGAAGGACTATGGCTACACCTTC	CASSLLTTKDYGYTF
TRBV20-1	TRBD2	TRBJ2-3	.	TGCAGTGCTATCTGGGGCGGGAGGGCAGATACGCAGTATTTT	CSAIWGGRADTQYF
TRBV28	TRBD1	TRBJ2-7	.	TGTGCCAGCAGCTCCGGGACAGGGCCCTCCTACGAGCAGTACTTC	CASSSGTGPSYEQYF
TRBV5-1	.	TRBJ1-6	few	TGCGCCAGCAGCCCAGCAATACAGACAAGCAATAATTCACCCCTCCACTTT	CASSPAIQTSNNSPLHF
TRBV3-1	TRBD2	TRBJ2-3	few	TGTGCCAGTGTGCCCACTAGCGGGAGCACAGATACGCAGTATTTT	CASVPTSGSTDTQYF
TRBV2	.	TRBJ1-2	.	TGTGCCAGCAGTGAAACGGCCGATGGCTACACCTTC	CASSETADGYTF
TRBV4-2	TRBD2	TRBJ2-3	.	TGTGCCAGCAGCCCGGGACTAGCGGGAGGGCCGAGGGATACGCAGTATTTT	CASSPGLAGGPRDTQYF
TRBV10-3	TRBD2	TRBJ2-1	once	TGTGCCATCAGTGAATCCAAAGCGGGACTTGAGCAGTTCTTC	CAISESKAGLEQFF
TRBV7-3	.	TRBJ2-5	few	TGTGCCAGCAGCTTACTTGGCAGATTAGAGACCCAGTACTTC	CASSLLGRLETQYF
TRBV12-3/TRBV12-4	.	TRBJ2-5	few	TGTGCCAGCAGTAGACTCAAAAGAATGGGGACCCAGTACTTC	CASSRLKRMGTQYF
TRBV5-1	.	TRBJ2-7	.	TGCGCCAGCAGCATGGGACTGCATGGCGACGAGCAGTACTTC	CASSMGLHGDEQYF
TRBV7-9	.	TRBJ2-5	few	TGTGCCAGCAGCTTAGACTCCAGGGAGACCCAGTACTTC	CASSLDSRETQYF
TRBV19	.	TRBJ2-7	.	TGTGCCAGTAGAGCAACAAAGGACTACGAGCAGTACTTC	CASRATKDYEQYF
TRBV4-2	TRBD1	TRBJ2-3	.	TGTGCCAGCAGCCCCGGAACAGGGGGCACAGATACGCAGTATTTT	CASSPGTGGTDTQYF
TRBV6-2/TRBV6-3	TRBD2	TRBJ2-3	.	TGTGCCAGCAGACACACGAGCGGGGGGCGTGAGGTTACGCAGTATTTT	CASRHTSGGREVTQYF
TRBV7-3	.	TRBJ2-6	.	TGTGCCAGCGCAACACAGCCCTCTGGGGCCAACGTCCTGACTTTC	CASATQPSGANVLTF
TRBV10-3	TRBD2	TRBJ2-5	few	TGTGCCATCAGTCGGAGCGGGAGAAATGGGGAGACCCAGTACTTC	CAISRSGRNGETQYF
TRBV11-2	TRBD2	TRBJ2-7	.	TGTGCCAGCAGCCGGACTAGCGGGATGCCCGGCTCCTACGAGCAGTACTTC	CASSRTSGMPGSYEQYF
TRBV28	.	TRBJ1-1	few	TGTGCCAGCAGTTTAGGGGGGCGTGGGACTGAAGCTTTCTTT	CASSLGGRGTEAFF
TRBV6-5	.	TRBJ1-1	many	TGTGCCAGCAGCCGCCTCGGCACTGAAGCTTTCTTT	CASSRLGTEAFF
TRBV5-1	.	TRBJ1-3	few	TGCGCCAGCAGCTCTGATTCGACTGGAAACACCATATATTTT	CASSSDSTGNTIYF
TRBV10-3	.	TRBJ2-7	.	TGTGCCATCAGTGAGTCCGGGGAGCAGTACTTC	CAISESGEQYF
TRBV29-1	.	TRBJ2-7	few	TGCAGCGTTGACGGGGCGGATGGCTCCTACGAGCAGTACTTC	CSVDGADGSYEQYF
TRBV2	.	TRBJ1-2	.	TGTGCCAGCAGTGAAGAGGTGGGCCACTATGGCTACACCTTC	CASSEEVGHYGYTF